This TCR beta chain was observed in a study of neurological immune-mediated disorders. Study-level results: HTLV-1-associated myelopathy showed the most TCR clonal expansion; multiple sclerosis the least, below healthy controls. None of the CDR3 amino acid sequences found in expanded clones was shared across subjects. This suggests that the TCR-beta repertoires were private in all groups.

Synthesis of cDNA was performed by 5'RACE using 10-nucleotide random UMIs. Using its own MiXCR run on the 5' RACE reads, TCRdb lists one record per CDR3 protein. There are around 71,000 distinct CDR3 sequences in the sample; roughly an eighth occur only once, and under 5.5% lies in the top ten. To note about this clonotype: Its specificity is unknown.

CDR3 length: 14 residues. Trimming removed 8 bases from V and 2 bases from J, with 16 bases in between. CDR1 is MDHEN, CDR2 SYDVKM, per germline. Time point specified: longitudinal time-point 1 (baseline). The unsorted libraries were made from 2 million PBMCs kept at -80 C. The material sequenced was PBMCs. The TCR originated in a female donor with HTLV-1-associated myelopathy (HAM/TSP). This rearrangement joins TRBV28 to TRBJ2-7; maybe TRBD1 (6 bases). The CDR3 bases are TGTGCCAGCGGCACGCCAGGGGAAACCTACGAGCAGTACTTC. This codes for CASGTPGETYEQYF.